Below, 23 T cell receptor beta chains from the same sample are listed, as sequenced in a study of T-cell reconstitution after alpha-beta-depleted transplantation in children. Using unique molecular identifiers, the investigators prepared the TCRbeta library. Each CDR3 protein gets one entry after TCRdb re-called the PCR reads with MiXCR. The sample has around 500,000 distinct CDR3 sequences; about 12% are singletons. The source material was PBMCs from the stem cell graft donor, sampled from the stem cell graft. The receptors were gathered from a human donor who donated a stem cell graft to a child with combined immunodeficiency.

This clonotype was seen more than once but under ten times. The chain carries TRBV11-2 and TRBJ2-5; D is ambiguous. The CDR3 contains 16 residues. Trimming took 2 bases from V and 5 from J, leaving 18 bases between them. Germline lookup yields CDR1 SGHAT and CDR2 FQNNGV. CDR3 bases: TGTGCCAGCAGCTTAAAGCATGGCTGGCAAAGGGAGACCCAGTACTTC. This sequence encodes CASSLKHGWQRETQYF. The complete variable domain, with remaining parts taken from reference TRBV11-2 and TRBJ2-5, reads EAGVAQSPRYKIIEKRQSVAFWCNPISGHATLYWYQQILGQGPKLLIQFQNNGVVDDSQLPKDRFSAERLKGVDSTLKIQPAKLEDSAVYLCASSLKHGWQRETQYFGPGTRLLVL.

The V and J genes are TRBV7-2 and TRBJ2-7; TRBD1 aligns across 10 bases. Germline assignment: CDR1 SGHTA and CDR2 FQGNSA. This CDR3 has 14 amino acids. V lost 6 bases, J lost 3 bases, and 5 bases stayed unmatched. The CDR3, as DNA: TGTGCCAGCAGGGACCGGGACAGGGGCTACGAGCAGTACTTC. It yields the protein CASRDRDRGYEQYF.

This clonotype has ten or more counts. The chain carries TRBV7-2 and TRBJ2-7, with 8 bases that match TRBD2. The CDR3 covers 14 residues. V lost 7 bases to trimming and J lost 0 bases; unmatched junction nucleotides: 5. Germline V lookup: CDR1 SGHTA, CDR2 FQGNSA. CDR3 in DNA: TGTGCCAGCAAAACGGGGGGGAGCTCCTACGAGCAGTACTTC. It encodes CASKTGGSSYEQYF.

V usage is TRBV3-1 and J usage is TRBJ2-7; no clear D. Germline lookup yields CDR1 LGHDT and CDR2 YNNKEL (reference sequence). The CDR3 length is 13 residues. Deletions cut 4 bases from V and 4 bases from J, with 11 bases between. As DNA, the CDR3 is TGTGCCAGCAGCCCAACAATGCCGTACGAGCAGTACTTC. Protein: CASSPTMPYEQYF.

The V and J genes are TRBV6-2 or TRBV6-3 and TRBJ1-3; D not certain. Per germline, CDR1 MNHEY and CDR2 SVGEGT. Trimming took 6 bases from V and 7 from J, leaving 16 bases between them. The CDR3 contains 14 residues. CDR3 sequence: CASSLVSARNTIYF. CDR3 nucleotides: TGTGCCAGCAGCCTCGTAAGCGCTCGGAACACCATATATTTT.

This clonotype was observed at least ten times. The chain employs TRBV12-3 or TRBV12-4 and TRBJ2-1; TRBD2 matches at 13 bases. Losses at the gene ends were 5 bases for V and 7 bases for J; bases not matched to a gene: 5. The CDR3 loop spans 15 amino acids. The CDR3 here is CASSLRTSGSNEQFF. The DNA of the CDR3 is TGTGCCAGCAGTCTAAGGACTAGCGGGAGTAATGAGCAGTTCTTC.

V usage is TRBV7-9 and J usage is TRBJ2-1, with 8 bases fitting TRBD2. Unmatched junction bases numbered 15, after V lost 5 bases and J lost 9 bases. Per germline, CDR1 SEHNR and CDR2 FQNEAQ (reference sequence). The CDR3 totals 16 residues. The CDR3 DNA reads TGTGCCAGCAGCCCACTCGCGGGGGGTGATGGGGCTGAGCAGTTCTTC. Residues: CASSPLAGGDGAEQFF.

This clonotype was detected a few times. This chain links TRBV12-3 or TRBV12-4 with TRBJ2-3, with D perhaps matching TRBD1 (6 bases). CDR3 length: 14 amino acids. The V end lost 5 bases, the J end lost 7 bases, and 16 bases lay between the germline ends. The CDR3, as DNA: TGTGCCAGCAGTCCTCCCAGGGGACGAAATACGCAGTATTTT. Protein sequence: CASSPPRGRNTQYF.

This rearrangement joins TRBV20-1 to TRBJ2-7, with D perhaps TRBD2 (5 bases). The V gene lost 3 bases and the J gene lost 6 bases, with 24 bases spanning the gap. The CDR3 runs to 16 residues. The germline V gene has CDR1 DFQATT and CDR2 SNEGSKA (reference sequence). CDR3 nucleotide sequence: TGCAGTGCTAGGGAAACTAGTTTTAGAAGGGATGCCGAGCAGTACTTC. Protein: CSARETSFRRDAEQYF.

This clonotype was observed a handful of times. The V gene is TRBV12-3 or TRBV12-4, the J gene TRBJ2-1; 7 positions match TRBD2. The ends lost 5 bases at V and 3 bases at J; junction bases unmatched: 10. CDR3 size: 16 residues. CDR3 coding DNA: TGTGCCAGCAGTGCATCCGGGGGAGGGGTCTACAATGAGCAGTTCTTC. As protein: CASSASGGGVYNEQFF.

There are many counts of this clonotype. This chain uses TRBV12-3 or TRBV12-4 with TRBJ2-3, with 8 bases matching TRBD2. The CDR3 consists of 15 residues. The J segment lost 0 bases and the V segment lost 4 bases, leaving 3 bases of the junction unmatched. CDR3 residues: CASSSGTSSTDTQYF. The CDR3 nucleotides are TGTGCCAGCAGTTCCGGGACTAGTAGCACAGATACGCAGTATTTT.

J is TRBJ2-7 and V is TRBV20-1; no clear D gene. This CDR3 spans 11 amino acids. V was cut by 4 bases and J by 5 bases, with 9 bases left in between. The germline V gene has CDR1 DFQATT and CDR2 SNEGSKA (reference sequence). The CDR3: CSAITGDEQYF. For the CDR3, the DNA is TGCAGTGCTATAACCGGCGACGAGCAGTACTTC.

This clonotype was recorded a few times. The J gene is TRBJ2-3, the V gene TRBV5-1; weak D call: TRBD2 (5 bases). The ends were cut back, 4 bases at V and 4 bases at J, with 10 bases in the middle. Germline V lookup: CDR1 SGHRS, CDR2 YFSETQ. CDR3 length: 13 amino acids. The CDR3: CASSTSLADTQYF. CDR3 nucleotide sequence: TGCGCCAGCAGCACATCACTAGCAGATACGCAGTATTTT. Full variable domain (rest looked up from reference TRBV5-1 and TRBJ2-3): KAGVTQTPRYLIKTRGQQVTLSCSPISGHRSVSWYQQTPGQGLQFLFEYFSETQRNKGNFPGRFSGRQFSNSRSEMNVSTLELGDSALYLCASSTSLADTQYFGPGTRLTVL.

The V and J genes are TRBV15 and TRBJ2-5; possible D gene TRBD2, 6 bases. CDR3 length: 12 amino acids. The V end was cut by 9 bases, the J end by 4 bases, with 12 bases between. Germline lookup yields CDR1 LNHNV and CDR2 YYDKDF (reference sequence). The CDR3 DNA reads as TGTGCCACGGCTCGGGACTCAGAGACCCAGTACTTC. Its protein is CATARDSETQYF.

This rearrangement joins TRBV12-3 or TRBV12-4 to TRBJ1-2, with D hard to call. The CDR3 spans 15 residues. V lost 2 bases, J lost 3 bases, and 13 bases lay in between. The CDR3 spells CASSLWQPEYYGYTF. Here the CDR3 DNA reads TGTGCCAGCAGTTTATGGCAGCCCGAGTACTATGGCTACACCTTC.

The chain is built from TRBV15 and TRBJ2-3; possibly TRBD1 for D (5 bases). Germline V gene sequence: CDR1 LNHNV, CDR2 YYDKDF (reference sequence). CDR3 length equals 15 residues. V lost 0 bases and J 4 bases, leaving 11 bases between the germline ends. The CDR3 nucleotides read TGTGCCACCAGCAGAGATCGCCAAGGGGCAGATACGCAGTATTTT. As protein: CATSRDRQGADTQYF.

This clonotype was recorded at least ten times. The chain joins TRBV5-4 to TRBJ2-5; maybe TRBD2 (5 bases). Trimming took 0 bases from V and 1 from J, leaving 10 bases between them. Germline values: CDR1 SGHNT, CDR2 YYREEE (reference sequence). CDR3 size: 15 residues. CDR3 coding DNA: TGTGCCAGCAGCTTGGGGTCCGGGATCCAAGAGACCCAGTACTTC. This translates into CASSLGSGIQETQYF.

In this sample, this clonotype turned up many times. This sequence joins TRBV12-3 or TRBV12-4 and TRBJ2-7; the D gene could be TRBD1 or TRBD2 (6 bases each). The V gene lost 4 bases and the J gene lost 1 base, with 17 bases spanning the gap. The CDR3 totals 16 residues. The CDR3 nucleotides are TGTGCCAGCAGTTCTCCCATAGGAGGGGGTTCCTACGAGCAGTACTTC. It is translated as CASSSPIGGGSYEQYF.

The chain recombines TRBV5-6 with TRBJ1-6; D may be TRBD1 (6 bases). This CDR3 has 14 residues. V lost 2 bases, J lost 10 bases, and 13 bases lay in between. Germline CDR1 and CDR2: SGHDT and YYEEEE. The CDR3 DNA follows: TGTGCCAGCAGCTTCAAGACAGGCCGGTCACCCCTCCACTTT. Translating it yields CASSFKTGRSPLHF.

In its sample, this clonotype was seen many times. The rearrangement uses TRBV2 and TRBJ2-1; D perhaps matches TRBD2 (5 bases). This CDR3 spans 14 amino acids. The ends were cut back, 3 bases at V and 4 bases at J, with 10 bases in the middle. Germline CDR1 and CDR2: SNHLY and FYNNEI. For the CDR3, the DNA is TGTGCCAGCAGTGACAGGACTTTATACAATGAGCAGTTCTTC. Translated: CASSDRTLYNEQFF.

This clonotype appeared many times. This chain joins TRBV12-3 or TRBV12-4 and TRBJ2-1; no clear D gene. The CDR3 consists of 14 residues. Deletions cut 3 bases from V and 12 bases from J, with 18 bases between. CDR3 loop: CASSLPGFKVGQFF. The CDR3 DNA is TGTGCCAGCAGTTTGCCGGGTTTTAAGGTGGGGCAGTTCTTC.

This chain connects TRBV15 to TRBJ2-3, with 11 positions matching TRBD2. Germline V CDR1 and CDR2: LNHNV, YYDKDF (reference sequence). CDR3 length equals 18 residues. V dropped 1 base and J dropped 2; count of bases not matched to a gene: 8. CDR3 in DNA: TGTGCCACCAGCAGAGGGGATAGCGGGAGGGGGCCCACAGATACGCAGTATTTT. It yields the protein CATSRGDSGRGPTDTQYF.

The V and J genes are TRBV6-2 or TRBV6-3 and TRBJ2-1; D unclear. Germline V gene data show CDR1 as MNHEY and CDR2 as SVGEGT. Deletions cut 2 bases from V and 2 bases from J, with 7 bases between. This CDR3 has 14 residues. CDR3 region: CASSYGPAYNEQFF. CDR3 coding DNA: TGTGCCAGCAGTTACGGACCAGCCTACAATGAGCAGTTCTTC.